The source of this T cell receptor beta chain is a study of graft-versus-host responses after intestinal transplantation (dated by TCRdb to 2020 to 2022). With regard to the full study: The transplants that recipients got were multivisceral, liver-intestinal, or isolated intestinal. Anti-thymocyte globulin induction was given to all recipients, followed by maintenance tacrolimus and steroids for about 3 years. After intestinal transplantation, graft-versus-host and host-versus-graft alloreactive T cell clones in the graft, circulation and bone marrow were tracked using bulk TCR-beta CDR3 sequencing. Alloreactive clones were identified by sequencing pre-transplant mixed lymphocyte reaction products and comparing these products with unstimulated pre-transplant donor and recipient T cells. Of the 20 to 25 intestinal transplant recipients enrolled in the cohort, one of whom was a retransplant, 3 patients without pretransplant specimens were excluded. A peak of at least 4% donor T cells among recipient peripheral blood mononuclear cells was the definition used for donor T cell macrochimerism. Instead of going to the commercial service, samples from a few later patients were sequenced in-house on an Illumina MiSeq and processed with MiXCR.

V is clipped by 4 bases and J by 7 bases, and the sequence between their germline boundaries is 11 bases long. Taken from the germline V gene (reference sequence), the CDR1 and CDR2 loops are MNHEY and SMNVEV. CDR3 length: 13 amino acids, cysteine to phenylalanine. The DNA shown is the 39-base CDR3, in frame from base 1. Turning to this clone: It lacks a known antigen. Base qualities are not at hand, and no much larger clone is one base apart.

Libraries were made using the immunoSEQ multiplex PCR assay. In most patients, genomic DNA was isolated using the Qiagen DNeasy Blood and Tissue Kit and sent frozen to Adaptive Biotechnologies for TCR sequencing. For most patients, high-throughput TCR-beta CDR3 sequencing of genomic DNA was performed by Adaptive Biotechnologies. Per the authors' processing: TCR sequencing data were retrieved from Adaptive's ImmunoSEQ software for 18 patients, whereas three other patients were processed with MiXCR and VDJtools. To correct CD4 versus CD8 sorting errors, sequences present in both subsets at a frequency ratio below 5:1 were removed. CDR3 nucleotide sequences shared by donor and recipient were removed because the origin of these sequences could not be assigned. At least 2-fold expansion over unstimulated cells and a minimum CFSE-low frequency of 0.002% (template counts) or 0.001% (read counts) were required for clones to be classified as alloreactive. Mappable clones were those detected in sequenced pre-transplant spleen, lymph node, or MLR CFSE-low populations of the donor or recipient. Cumulative frequency of alloreactive clones was calculated as a percentage of all sequences weighted by copy number. TCRdb mirrors the immuneACCESS table, restricted to in-frame sequences. Some clones are absent from its copies; in checked studies, under half trace to an unresolved V gene, and the reason for the others is unknown. The DNA gave D and trimming, while V, J and clone size come from that table. Within this sample are 60,000 to 80,000 clones, with roughly 91% of them counted one time only. The ten biggest clones cover roughly 1.3% of the sample.

The sample's time point label is to be understood as: cells obtained before transplantation from donor or recipient. CD3+CD4+ and CD3+CD8+ populations were FACS-sorted from unstimulated pre-transplant donor and recipient cells taken from spleen or lymph nodes. Paper-wide results and their limitations: GvH clones were detected in recipient bone marrow, and some appeared earlier in ileal mucosa or blood, consistent with an intestinal mucosal origin. High GvH to HvG T cell clonal ratios were observed in the allografts of patients with donor T cell macrochimerism. The conclusions were limited by the relatively low number and heterogeneity of the intestinal transplant patients. Early after transplant, peak levels of circulating GvH clones were found to be associated with declines in HvG clones.

The sequence was collected from a human donor who received an intestinal transplant. The sample was unstimulated CD8+ T cells sorted from spleen or lymph node cells, taken before intestinal transplant. Here the chain combines TRBV27 and TRBJ1-5; no D gene can be assigned with confidence. The DNA sequence is as follows: TGTGCCAGCAGTTCGGCCGGGAACCAGCCCCAGCATTTT. Its protein product is CASSSAGNQPQHF.